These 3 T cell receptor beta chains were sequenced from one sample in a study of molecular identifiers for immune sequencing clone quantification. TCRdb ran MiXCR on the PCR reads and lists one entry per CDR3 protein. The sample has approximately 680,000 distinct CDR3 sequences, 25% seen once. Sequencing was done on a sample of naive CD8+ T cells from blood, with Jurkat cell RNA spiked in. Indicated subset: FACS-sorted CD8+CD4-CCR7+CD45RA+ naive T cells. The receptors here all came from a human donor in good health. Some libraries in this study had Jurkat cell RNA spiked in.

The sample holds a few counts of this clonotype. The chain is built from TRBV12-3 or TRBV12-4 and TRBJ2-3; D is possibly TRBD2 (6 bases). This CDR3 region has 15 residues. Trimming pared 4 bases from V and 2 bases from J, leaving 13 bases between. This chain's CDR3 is CASSSPVGLTDTQYF. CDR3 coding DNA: TGTGCCAGCAGTTCACCGGTGGGACTCACAGATACGCAGTATTTT.

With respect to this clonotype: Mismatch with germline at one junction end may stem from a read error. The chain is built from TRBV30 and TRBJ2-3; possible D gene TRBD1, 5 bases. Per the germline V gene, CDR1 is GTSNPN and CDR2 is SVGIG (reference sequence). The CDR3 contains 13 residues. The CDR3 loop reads CARSVPGTDTQYF. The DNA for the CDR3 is TGTGCCCGGAGTGTCCCAGGGACAGATACGCAGTATTTT.

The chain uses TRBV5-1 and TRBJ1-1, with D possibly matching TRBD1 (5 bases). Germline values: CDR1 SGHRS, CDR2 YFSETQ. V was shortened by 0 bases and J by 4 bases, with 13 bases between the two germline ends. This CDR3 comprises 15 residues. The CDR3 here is CASSLDWGPGTEAFF. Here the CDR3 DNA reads TGCGCCAGCAGCTTGGACTGGGGCCCCGGCACTGAAGCTTTCTTT.